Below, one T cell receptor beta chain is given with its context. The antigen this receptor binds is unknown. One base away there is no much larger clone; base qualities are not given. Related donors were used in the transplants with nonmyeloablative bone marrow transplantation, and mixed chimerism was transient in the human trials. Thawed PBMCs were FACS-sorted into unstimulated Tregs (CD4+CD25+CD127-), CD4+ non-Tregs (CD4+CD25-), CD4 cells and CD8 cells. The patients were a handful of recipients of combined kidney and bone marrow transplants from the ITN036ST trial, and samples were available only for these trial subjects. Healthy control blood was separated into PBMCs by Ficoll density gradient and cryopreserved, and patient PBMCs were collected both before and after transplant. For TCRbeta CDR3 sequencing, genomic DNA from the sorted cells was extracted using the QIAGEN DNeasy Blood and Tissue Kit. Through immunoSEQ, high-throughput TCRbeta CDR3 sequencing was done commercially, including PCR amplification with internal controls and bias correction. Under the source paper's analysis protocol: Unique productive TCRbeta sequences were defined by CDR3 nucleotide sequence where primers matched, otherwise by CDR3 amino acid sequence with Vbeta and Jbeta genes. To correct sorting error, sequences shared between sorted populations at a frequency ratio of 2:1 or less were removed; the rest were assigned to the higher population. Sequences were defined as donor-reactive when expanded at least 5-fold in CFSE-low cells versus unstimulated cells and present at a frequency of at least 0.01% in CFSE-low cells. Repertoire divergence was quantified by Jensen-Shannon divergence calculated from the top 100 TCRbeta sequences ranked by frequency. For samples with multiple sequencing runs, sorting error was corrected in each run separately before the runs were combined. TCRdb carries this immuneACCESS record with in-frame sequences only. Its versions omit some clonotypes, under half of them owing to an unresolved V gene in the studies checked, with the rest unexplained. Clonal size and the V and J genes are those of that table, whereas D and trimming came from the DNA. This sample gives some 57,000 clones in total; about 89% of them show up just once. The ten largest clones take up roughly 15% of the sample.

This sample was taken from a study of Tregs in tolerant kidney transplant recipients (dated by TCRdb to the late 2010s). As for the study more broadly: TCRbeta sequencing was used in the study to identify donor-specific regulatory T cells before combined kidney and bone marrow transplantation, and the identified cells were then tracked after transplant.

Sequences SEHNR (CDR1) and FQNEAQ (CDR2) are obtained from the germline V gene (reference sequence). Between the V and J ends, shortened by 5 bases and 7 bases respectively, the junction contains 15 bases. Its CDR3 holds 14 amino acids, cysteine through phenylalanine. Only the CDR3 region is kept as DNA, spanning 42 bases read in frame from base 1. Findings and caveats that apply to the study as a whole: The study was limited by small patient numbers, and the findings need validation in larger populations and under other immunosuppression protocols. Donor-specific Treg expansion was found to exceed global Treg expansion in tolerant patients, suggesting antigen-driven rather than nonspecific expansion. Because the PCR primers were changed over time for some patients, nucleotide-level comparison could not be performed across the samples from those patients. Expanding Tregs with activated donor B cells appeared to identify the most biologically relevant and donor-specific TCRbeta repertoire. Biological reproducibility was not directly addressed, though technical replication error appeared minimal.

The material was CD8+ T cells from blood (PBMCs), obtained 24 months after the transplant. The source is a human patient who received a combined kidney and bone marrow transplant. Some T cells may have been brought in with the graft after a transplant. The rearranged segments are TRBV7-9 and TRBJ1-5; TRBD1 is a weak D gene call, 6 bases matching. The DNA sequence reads TGTGCCAGCAGCCAAAGCCTAACAGGGCAGCCCCAGCATTTT. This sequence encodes CASSQSLTGQPQHF.